This T cell receptor (beta chain) was documented in a study of T cell responses to AZD1222 COVID-19 vaccine. Findings and caveats of the study: Clonal diversity may have been underestimated in mostly white British donors.

This CDR3 has 17 amino acids. Some clones are missing from TCRdb's copy, which holds only in-frame ones; the method was immunoSEQ multiplex PCR. The table lists 99,000 or so clones, roughly nine tenths of them singletons. For this clone: Its antigen is not known.

The sequences come from peripheral blood, collected 28 days after the second AZD1222 dose. The receptor was derived from an adult who received the AZD1222 COVID-19 vaccine. This chain joins TRBV21-1 and TRBJ2-2. TRBV21-1 is noted as a pseudogene. The CDR3 here is CASSTHPARNNTGELFF. CDR3 DNA sequence: TGTGCCAGCAGCACACATCCGGCGCGAAACAACACCGGGGAGCTGTTTTTT.